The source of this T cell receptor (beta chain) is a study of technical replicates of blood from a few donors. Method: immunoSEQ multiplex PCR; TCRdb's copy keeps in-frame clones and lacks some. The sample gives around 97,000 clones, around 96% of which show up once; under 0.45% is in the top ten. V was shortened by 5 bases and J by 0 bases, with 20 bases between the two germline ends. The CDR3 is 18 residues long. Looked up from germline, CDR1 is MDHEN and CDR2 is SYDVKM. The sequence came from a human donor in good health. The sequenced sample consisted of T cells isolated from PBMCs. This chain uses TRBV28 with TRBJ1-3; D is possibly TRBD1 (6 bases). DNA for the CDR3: TGTGCCAGCAGTGAGGGACACCCAAGCCACATCTCTGGAAACACCATATATTTT. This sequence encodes CASSEGHPSHISGNTIYF.